This T cell receptor (beta chain) was identified in a study of OX40 agonist ivuxolimab in advanced cancers. This CDR3 spans 15 amino acids. The V and J ends lost 7 bases and 0 bases respectively, with 12 bases between them. Per germline, CDR1 LNHDA and CDR2 SQIVND (reference sequence). Sequencing used immunoSEQ multiplex PCR; TCRdb keeps in-frame clones, though not all of them. The data contain about 66,000 clones, about 86% of them singletons. This TCR was sampled from an adult with an advanced solid tumor such as melanoma, head and neck, liver or kidney cancer. The sample was CD4+ or CD8+ T cells sorted from blood, taken in a trial of the OX40 agonist ivuxolimab. The chain carries TRBV19 and TRBJ1-4, with D unresolved. Written as DNA, the CDR3 is TGTGCCAGTACTCCTCCGGGCGCAACTAATGAAAAACTGTTTTTT. Translating it yields CASTPPGATNEKLFF.